This T cell receptor (beta chain) was found in a study of T cells in women clearing cervical HPV infection. Turning to the study itself: For cases, blood was sampled a median about 160 days after lesion detection, interquartile range about 90 to 210 days.

immunoSEQ multiplex PCR used an average of 1200 ng genomic DNA. Assay used: immunoSEQ multiplex PCR; TCRdb lists only in-frame clones, some missing. The sample data list some 30,000 clones. The CDR3 extends over 14 amino acids. CDR1 is KGHSH and CDR2 is LQKENI in the germline V gene. On this clone itself: The antigen is undetermined. Sequencing ends 3 residues short of the CDR3 end; the germline J gene provides the rest.

Study-wide points: Unknown T-cell numbers per sample may underlie the richness differences. Repertoire richness, not evenness, was significantly elevated in CIN3+ cases versus controls.

Sample: blood buffy coat. This sequence was found in a woman between 18 and 69 years old with a cervical HPV16 infection that either progressed to CIN3+ or cleared (not recorded which). The chain carries TRBV18 and TRBJ1-2; TRBD1 matches 8 bases. CDR3 loop: CASSPGTGSYDYTF. Incomplete CDR3 DNA: TGTGCCAGCTCACCCGGGACAGGTAGTTACGAC.